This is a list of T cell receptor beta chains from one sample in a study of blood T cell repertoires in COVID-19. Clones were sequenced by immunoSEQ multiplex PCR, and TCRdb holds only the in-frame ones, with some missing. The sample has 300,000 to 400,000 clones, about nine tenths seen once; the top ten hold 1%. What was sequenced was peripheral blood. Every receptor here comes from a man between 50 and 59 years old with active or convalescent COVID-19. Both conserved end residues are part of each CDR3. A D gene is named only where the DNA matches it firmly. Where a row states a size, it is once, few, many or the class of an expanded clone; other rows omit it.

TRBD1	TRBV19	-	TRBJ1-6	TGTGCCAGTAGTATTCCGGGACAGGGGAATTCACCCCTCCACTTT	CASSIPGQGNSPLHF
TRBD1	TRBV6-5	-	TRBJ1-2	TGTGCCAGCAGATATCCCGGGACAGCCTCCTATGGCTACACCTTC	CASRYPGTASYGYTF
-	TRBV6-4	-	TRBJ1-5	TGTGCCAGCAGTGACTCGGGCAGTATTGGCAATCAGCCCCAGCATTTT	CASSDSGSIGNQPQHF
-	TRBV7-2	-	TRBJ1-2	TGTGCCAGCAGCTCGCAACCCGGGGCTAACTATGGCTACACCTTC	CASSSQPGANYGYTF
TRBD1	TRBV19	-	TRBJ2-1	TGTGCCAGTAGTTCCCGGACAGGGGGAGGATACAATGAGCAGTTCTTC	CASSSRTGGGYNEQFF
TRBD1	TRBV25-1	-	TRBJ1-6	TGTGCCAGCAGTGAGACAGGGGGATCACCCCTCCACTTT	CASSETGGSPLHF
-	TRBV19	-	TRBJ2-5	TGTGCCAGTAGTCGGGACCGGGGGGAGACCCAGTACTTC	CASSRDRGETQYF
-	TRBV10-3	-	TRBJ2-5	TGTGCCATCAGTGAGGGGGGGGAGACCCAGTACTTC	CAISEGGETQYF
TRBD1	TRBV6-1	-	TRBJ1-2	TGTGCCAGCAGTGATGGGACAGGGGGTTATGGCTACACCTTC	CASSDGTGGYGYTF
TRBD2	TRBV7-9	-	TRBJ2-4	TGTGCCAGCAGCGCCCCATTAGCGGGAGTACTAGCCAAAAACATTCAGTACTTC	CASSAPLAGVLAKNIQYF
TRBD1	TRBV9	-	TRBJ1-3	TGTGCCAGCAGCCCCAACCCAGGGACAGGGGATGGAAACACCATATATTTT	CASSPNPGTGDGNTIYF
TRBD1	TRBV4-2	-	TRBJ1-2	TGTGCCAGCAGCCAAGTCACGGACAGGGGCTCCCTTACCTTC	CASSQVTDRGSLTF
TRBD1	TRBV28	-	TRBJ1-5	TGTGCCAGCAGTTTCCGCTCCCGGACAGGGCACAATCAGCCCCAGCATTTT	CASSFRSRTGHNQPQHF
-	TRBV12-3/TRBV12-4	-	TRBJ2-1	TGTGCCAGCAGTCTCCTACGGGACAATGAGCAGTTCTTC	CASSLLRDNEQFF
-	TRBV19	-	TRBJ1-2	TGTGCCAGTAGTATAGGGGATGGAGGGAGCAACTATGGCTACACCTTC	CASSIGDGGSNYGYTF
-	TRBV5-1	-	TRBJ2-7	TGCGCCAGCAGCTTGGCGGGGGACGAGCAGTACTTC	CASSLAGDEQYF
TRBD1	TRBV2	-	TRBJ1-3	TGTGCCAGCAGTTCCCAGACAGGGGACTCTGGAAACACCATATATTTT	CASSSQTGDSGNTIYF
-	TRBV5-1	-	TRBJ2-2	TGCGCCAGCAGCTTGGGACAGAGCACCGGGGAGCTGTTTTTT	CASSLGQSTGELFF
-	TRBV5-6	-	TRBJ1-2	TGTGCCAGCACCCTTACAGGGAATGGCTACACCTTC	CASTLTGNGYTF
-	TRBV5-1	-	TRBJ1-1	TGCGCCAGCAGCTTAGGTCAGGGGATTAACACTGAAGCTTTCTTT	CASSLGQGINTEAFF
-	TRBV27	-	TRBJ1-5	TGTGCCAGCAGTCTTCCGAATCAGCCCCAGCATTTT	CASSLPNQPQHF
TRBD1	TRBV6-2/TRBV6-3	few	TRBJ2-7	TGTGCCAGCAGCAGGGACAGGGGCGCCAGCTACGAGCAGTACTTC	CASSRDRGASYEQYF
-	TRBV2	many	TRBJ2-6	TGTGCCAGCAGCGACCCAACAGGAGCTGGGGCCAACGTCCTGACTTTC	CASSDPTGAGANVLTF
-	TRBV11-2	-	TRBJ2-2	TGTGCCAGCACCCTTAGGAGGTCGTGGGGGCAGGGTAACACCGGGGAGCTGTTTTTT	CASTLRRSWGQGNTGELFF
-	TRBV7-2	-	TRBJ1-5	TGTGCCAGCAGCCGTTATAGCAATCAGCCCCAGCATTTT	CASSRYSNQPQHF
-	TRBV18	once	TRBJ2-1	TGTGCCAGCTCACAACAGGCTTACAATGAGCAGTTCTTC	CASSQQAYNEQFF
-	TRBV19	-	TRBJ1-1	TGTGCCAGTAGTCACACCACAGTGAACACTGAAGCTTTCTTT	CASSHTTVNTEAFF
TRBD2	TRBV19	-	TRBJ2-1	TGTGCCAGTTCCACCCGAAGGAAACTAGCGGGAGGATACAATGAGCAGTTCTTC	CASSTRRKLAGGYNEQFF
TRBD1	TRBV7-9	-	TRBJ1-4	TGTGCCAGCAGCTCCGGGACAGGGGGTGAAAAACTGTTTTTT	CASSSGTGGEKLFF
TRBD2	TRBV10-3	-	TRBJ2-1	TGTGCCATCAGTGAGTACGGTAGCGGGTTATTCTTC	CAISEYGSGLFF
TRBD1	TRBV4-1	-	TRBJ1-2	TGCGCCAGCAGCCAAGAACAGGGGATTGGCTACACCTTC	CASSQEQGIGYTF
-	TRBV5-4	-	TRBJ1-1	TGTGCCAGCAGCCCCTCGACAGACATGAACACTGAAGCTTTCTTT	CASSPSTDMNTEAFF
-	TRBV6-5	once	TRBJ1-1	TGTGCCAGCAGTTACATAACGGGGGAAGGCACTGAAGCTTTCTTT	CASSYITGEGTEAFF
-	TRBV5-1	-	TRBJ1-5	TGCGCCAGCAGTCCGGATCCCGTACAGGGTGGAAATCAGCCCCAGCATTTT	CASSPDPVQGGNQPQHF
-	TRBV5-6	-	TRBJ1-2	TGTGCCAGCAGCCCGGACAGAAACTATGGCTACACCTTC	CASSPDRNYGYTF
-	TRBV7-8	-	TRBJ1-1	TGTGCCAGCAGCACCCAGGGGCAGGTCCTTCGGAACACTGAAGCTTTCTTT	CASSTQGQVLRNTEAFF
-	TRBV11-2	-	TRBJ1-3	TGTGCCAGCAGCTTAGAGGGGCGAAACACCATATATTTT	CASSLEGRNTIYF
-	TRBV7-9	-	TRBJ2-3	TGTGCCAGCAGCCTTGAGGGGGATGGGACAGATACGCAGTATTTT	CASSLEGDGTDTQYF
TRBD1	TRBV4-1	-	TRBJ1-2	TGCGCCAGCAGCCCACAGGGGGGTCGGTATGGCTACACCTTC	CASSPQGGRYGYTF
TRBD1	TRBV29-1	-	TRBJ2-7	TGCAGCGTTGTTGAACAGGGGGCACGGGAGCAGTACTTC	CSVVEQGAREQYF
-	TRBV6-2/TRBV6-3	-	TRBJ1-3	TGTGCCAGCAGTTACGGCGGAAGCTCTGGAAACACCATATATTTT	CASSYGGSSGNTIYF
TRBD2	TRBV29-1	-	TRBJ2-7	TGCAGCGTTGAAGGAGCTACAAGCGGGACTTATGGCGAAGGGGCCTACGAGCAGTACTTC	CSVEGATSGTYGEGAYEQYF
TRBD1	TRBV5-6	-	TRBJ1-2	TGTGCCAGCAGCTACAGACAGGGAGGCACCTTC	CASSYRQGGTF
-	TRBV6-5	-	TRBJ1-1	TGTGCCAGCAGGTTACAGGGTGGTTGGACTGAAGCTTTCTTT	CASRLQGGWTEAFF
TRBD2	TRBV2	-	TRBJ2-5	TGTGCCAGCAGTGGTCAAGCGGGACGTCAAGAGACCCAGTACTTC	CASSGQAGRQETQYF
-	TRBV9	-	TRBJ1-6	TGTGCCAGCAGCGCCTCCGGGGGTCCCCTCCACTTT	CASSASGGPLHF
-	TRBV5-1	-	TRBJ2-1	TGCGCCAGCAGCCCCACTATCAGCGGTGACAATGAGCAGTTCTTC	CASSPTISGDNEQFF
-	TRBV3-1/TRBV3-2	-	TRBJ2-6	TGTGCCAGCAGCCAAGATCCCCCGTACTCTGGGGCCAACGTCCTGACTTTC	CASSQDPPYSGANVLTF